Listed below are T cell receptor beta chains from one sample, sequenced in a study of identical twins. TCRdb re-called the 5' RACE reads with MiXCR, one entry per CDR3 protein. The sample lists approximately 250,000 distinct CDR3 sequences, 6.5% to 8% occurring once. The same data also contributed to another study, on T cells expressing NK-cell markers.

The sample taken for sequencing was CD8+ T cells sorted from blood. The receptors were sampled from a woman between 18 and 29 years old in good health. The CDR3 runs from the conserved cysteine through the conserved F or W. Fields, in order: clone size, CDR3 length, V gene, J gene, D gene, CDR3 protein, CDR3 DNA. A D gene is named only where the DNA matches it firmly. A row's size may be missing; if present it is once, few, many or a size class.

>-|13|TRBV7-6|TRBJ2-7|-
CASSLGQALEQYF
TGTGCCAGCAGCTTAGGCCAGGCCCTCGAGCAGTACTTC
>-|16|TRBV21-1|TRBJ1-3|-
CASSKVPQDSGNTIYF
TGTGCCAGCAGCAAAGTGCCCCAGGACTCTGGAAACACCATATATTTT
>many|16|TRBV9|TRBJ2-5|-
CASSVEGGSLQETQYF
TGTGCCAGCAGCGTAGAGGGAGGCTCACTTCAAGAGACCCAGTACTTC
>-|14|TRBV29-1|TRBJ2-7|TRBD1
CSVFPGTGAHEQYF
TGCAGCGTTTTTCCCGGGACAGGGGCCCACGAGCAGTACTTC
>many|14|TRBV27|TRBJ2-5|-
CASSLAWPRETQYF
TGTGCCAGCAGTTTAGCCTGGCCTAGGGAGACCCAGTACTTC
>many|15|TRBV30|TRBJ2-7|TRBD1
CAWSLVGQGSYEQYF
TGTGCCTGGAGTTTAGTGGGACAGGGCTCCTACGAGCAGTACTTC
>-|14|TRBV5-5|TRBJ2-3|-
CASSLDSGVDTQYF
TGTGCCAGCAGCTTGGACAGTGGTGTAGATACGCAGTATTTT
>many|15|TRBV7-3|TRBJ2-1|TRBD2
CASSLLAGDYNEQFF
TGTGCCAGCAGCTTGCTAGCGGGGGATTACAATGAGCAGTTCTTC
>many|16|TRBV9|TRBJ2-3|TRBD2
CASSVDPSGWVDTQYF
TGTGCCAGCAGCGTAGATCCTAGCGGATGGGTCGATACGCAGTATTTT
>few|12|TRBV9|TRBJ2-7|TRBD2
CASSQREYEQYF
TGTGCCAGCAGTCAGCGGGAGTACGAGCAGTACTTC
>few|17|TRBV12-3/TRBV12-4|TRBJ2-1|-
CARKGTFAGNPRNEQFF
TGTGCCAGGAAGGGCACGTTCGCCGGGAACCCCCGCAATGAGCAGTTCTTC
>few|13|TRBV6-2/TRBV6-3|TRBJ2-7|-
CATGGEDISEQYF
TGTGCCACCGGTGGAGAAGATATCTCCGAGCAGTACTTC
>-|14|TRBV7-2|TRBJ2-1|TRBD2
CASSYGGAGDEQFF
TGTGCCAGCAGCTACGGGGGGGCCGGCGATGAGCAGTTCTTC
>few|15|TRBV5-1|TRBJ2-3|-
CASSLSLMGTDTQYF
TGCGCCAGCAGCTTGTCTCTGATGGGTACAGATACGCAGTATTTT
>-|12|TRBV5-5|TRBJ1-1|TRBD1
CASSNRDREAFF
TGTGCCAGCAGCAACCGGGACAGAGAAGCTTTCTTT
>-|14|TRBV6-1|TRBJ2-1|TRBD2
CASSEAGGGNEQFF
TGTGCCAGCAGTGAAGCCGGCGGGGGGAATGAGCAGTTCTTC
>-|14|TRBV27|TRBJ2-3|-
CASSQKLPTDTQYF
TGTGCCAGCAGCCAGAAGCTACCGACAGATACGCAGTATTTT
>-|14|TRBV15|TRBJ1-1|-
CATSGLGGKGPTFF
TGTGCCACCAGCGGTTTGGGGGGTAAGGGGCCGACTTTCTTT
>few|15|TRBV7-9|TRBJ1-5|TRBD1
CASSSDRGPYQPQHF
TGTGCCAGCAGCTCTGACAGGGGGCCATATCAGCCCCAGCATTTT
>many|14|TRBV7-9|TRBJ2-3|-
CASSSSTGEDTQYF
TGTGCCAGCAGCTCTTCCACGGGAGAGGATACGCAGTATTTT
>-|13|TRBV30|TRBJ1-1|-
CAWSVGGVGEAFF
TGTGCCTGGAGTGTCGGGGGGGTGGGTGAAGCTTTCTTT
>many|14|TRBV29-1|TRBJ2-7|TRBD2
CSVEISGNSYEQYF
TGCAGCGTTGAAATAAGCGGGAACTCCTACGAGCAGTACTTC
>many|14|TRBV4-3|TRBJ2-1|-
CASSQADGTAEQFF
TGCGCCAGCAGCCAAGCGGACGGGACGGCTGAGCAGTTCTTC
>few|16|TRBV6-4|TRBJ2-1|-
CASSFLADSSYNEQFF
TGTGCCAGCAGTTTTCTAGCGGACAGCTCCTACAATGAGCAGTTCTTC
>-|11|TRBV10-3|TRBJ2-7|-
CATRRGDEQYF
TGTGCCACACGCAGGGGCGACGAGCAGTACTTC
>many|20|TRBV5-1|TRBJ2-3|TRBD1
CASSLKPGEYRGTNTDTQYF
TGCGCCAGCAGCCTCAAACCTGGGGAGTACAGGGGGACAAACACAGATACGCAGTATTTT
>-|14|TRBV11-3|TRBJ2-7|-
CASSLQLVPYEQYF
TGTGCCAGCAGCTTACAACTCGTTCCTTACGAGCAGTACTTC
>many|14|TRBV11-2|TRBJ2-5|TRBD1
CASSAGTGLETQYF
TGTGCCAGCAGCGCAGGGACAGGGCTAGAGACCCAGTACTTC
>-|15|TRBV5-1|TRBJ2-3|TRBD2
CASSSRLAGTDTQYF
TGCGCCAGCAGCTCGAGACTAGCGGGGACAGATACGCAGTATTTT
>-|16|TRBV4-1|TRBJ2-1|TRBD2
CASSRSGLAGGNEQFF
TGCGCCAGCAGCCGTTCGGGACTAGCGGGGGGGAATGAGCAGTTCTTC
>few|13|TRBV6-5|TRBJ1-5|-
CASSYSLNQPQHF
TGTGCCAGCAGTTACTCGTTAAATCAGCCCCAGCATTTT
>many|15|TRBV4-3|TRBJ2-3|TRBD2
CASSPGLAGADTQYF
TGCGCCAGCAGCCCCGGACTAGCGGGAGCCGATACGCAGTATTTT
>many|16|TRBV14|TRBJ2-2|-
CASSQDLEINTGELFF
TGTGCCAGCAGCCAAGATCTGGAGATTAACACCGGGGAGCTGTTTTTT
>-|14|TRBV6-5|TRBJ2-3|-
CASSYLGLTDTQYF
TGTGCCAGCAGTTACTTGGGGCTCACAGATACGCAGTATTTT
>-|15|TRBV11-2|TRBJ2-7|-
CASSLQGAPSYEQYF
TGTGCCAGCAGCTTACAAGGGGCCCCCTCCTACGAGCAGTACTTC
>many|15|TRBV12-3/TRBV12-4|TRBJ2-1|-
CASSLAKGGGNEQFF
TGTGCCAGCAGTTTAGCTAAAGGGGGTGGGAATGAGCAGTTCTTC
>-|12|TRBV7-6|TRBJ1-4|-
CASSPMGGKLFF
TGTGCCAGCAGCCCCATGGGTGGAAAACTGTTTTTT
>-|11|TRBV2|TRBJ2-7|-
CASIAHYEQYF
TGTGCCAGCATCGCTCACTACGAGCAGTACTTC
>few|15|TRBV20-1|TRBJ2-3|TRBD2
CSALAGGTFTDTQYF
TGCAGTGCATTAGCGGGAGGGACTTTCACAGATACGCAGTATTTT
>-|13|TRBV27|TRBJ1-1|-
CASSWSMNTEAFF
TGTGCCAGCAGTTGGTCGATGAACACTGAAGCTTTCTTT
>-|14|TRBV5-5|TRBJ2-5|-
CASSKGIPRETQYF
TGTGCCAGCAGTAAAGGGATTCCTCGGGAGACCCAGTACTTC
>many|13|TRBV12-3/TRBV12-4|TRBJ1-1|-
CASKGETVDKAFF
TGTGCCAGCAAGGGGGAAACAGTCGATAAAGCTTTCTTT
>many|15|TRBV11-2|TRBJ2-1|-
CASSEEWAEDNEQFF
TGTGCCAGCAGCGAAGAGTGGGCAGAAGACAATGAGCAGTTCTTC
>-|15|TRBV4-3|TRBJ2-7|TRBD2
CASSVTLAGGYEQYF
TGCGCCAGCAGCGTGACTCTAGCGGGAGGGTACGAGCAGTACTTC
>many|12|TRBV29-1|TRBJ2-2|-
CSVGGNTGELFF
TGCAGCGTTGGAGGGAACACCGGGGAGCTGTTTTTT
>-|15|TRBV3-1|TRBJ2-5|TRBD2
CASSLAGGGQETQYF
TGTGCCAGCAGTCTAGCGGGGGGGGGACAAGAGACCCAGTACTTC
>-|15|TRBV9|TRBJ2-1|TRBD1
CASSVGQGSYNEQFF
TGTGCCAGCAGCGTTGGACAGGGCTCCTACAATGAGCAGTTCTTC
>-|15|TRBV19|TRBJ2-7|-
CASSLLVGTSYEQYF
TGTGCCAGTAGCCTCTTGGTAGGGACCTCCTACGAGCAGTACTTC
>-|12|TRBV4-1|TRBJ2-1|-
CASSPSNREQFF
TGCGCCAGCAGCCCGTCCAATCGTGAGCAGTTCTTC